The present TCR beta chain was sequenced within a study of shared clonotypes between healthy human individuals. Germline V gene lookup returns CDR1 MNHNY and CDR2 SVGAGI (reference sequence). The V and J ends lost 5 bases and 7 bases respectively, with 9 bases between them. CDR3 length equals 12 residues. Only in-frame clones appear in the TCRdb table, and some are missing; sequencing was by immunoSEQ multiplex PCR. Counted here are roughly 1.4 million clones, 98% occurring once; the ten biggest clones make up approximately 0.38%. Sequences were obtained from naive CD4+ T cells sorted from blood. Regarding subset: CD45RA+ positively selected. The receptor was derived from a man aged 30 to 39 in good health. The chain carries TRBV6-6 and TRBJ2-1, with D unclear. The DNA for the CDR3 is TGTGCCAGCAGTCGCCTCTTAAATGAGCAGTTCTTC. Its translation: CASSRLLNEQFF.